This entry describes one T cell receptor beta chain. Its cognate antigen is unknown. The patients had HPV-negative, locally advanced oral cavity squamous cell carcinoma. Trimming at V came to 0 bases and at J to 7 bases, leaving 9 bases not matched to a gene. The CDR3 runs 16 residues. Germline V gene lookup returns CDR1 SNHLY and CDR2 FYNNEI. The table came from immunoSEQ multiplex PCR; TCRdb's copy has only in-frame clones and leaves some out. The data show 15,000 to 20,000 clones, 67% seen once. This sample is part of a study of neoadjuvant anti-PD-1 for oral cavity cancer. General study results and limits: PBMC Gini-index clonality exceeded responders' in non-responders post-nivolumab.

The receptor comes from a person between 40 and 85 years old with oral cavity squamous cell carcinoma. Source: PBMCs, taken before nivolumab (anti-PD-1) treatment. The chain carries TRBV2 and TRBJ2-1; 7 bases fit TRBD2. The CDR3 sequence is CASSEAVGEGRNEQFF. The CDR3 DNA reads TGTGCCAGCAGTGAAGCGGTCGGGGAGGGGAGGAATGAGCAGTTCTTC.